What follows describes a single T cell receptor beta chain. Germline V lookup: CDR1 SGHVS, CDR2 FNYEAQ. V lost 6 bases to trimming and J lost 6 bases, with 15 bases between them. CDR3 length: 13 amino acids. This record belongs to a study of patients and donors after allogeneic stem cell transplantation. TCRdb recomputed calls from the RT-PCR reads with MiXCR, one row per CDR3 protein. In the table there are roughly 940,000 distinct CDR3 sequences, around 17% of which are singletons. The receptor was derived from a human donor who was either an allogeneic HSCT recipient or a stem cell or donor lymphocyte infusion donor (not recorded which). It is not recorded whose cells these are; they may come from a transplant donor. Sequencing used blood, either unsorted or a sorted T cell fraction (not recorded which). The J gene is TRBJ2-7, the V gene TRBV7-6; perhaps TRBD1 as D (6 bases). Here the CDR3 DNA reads TGTGCCAGCAGTCGGAACACAGGGTCCGAGCAGTACTTC. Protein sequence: CASSRNTGSEQYF.